The sequence of this T cell receptor beta chain was determined in a study of T cells in Graves' hyperthyroidism and ophthalmopathy. The source material, RNA transcripts, was used to amplify TCR beta CDR3 regions. HTBI primers were the set used in a first-round RT-PCR of the TCR CDR3. TCRdb recomputed calls from the multiplex PCR reads with MiXCR, one row per CDR3 protein. The table shows some 650,000 distinct CDR3 sequences, with roughly a sixth occurring only once. At least 3 on the Clinical Activity Score was recorded for ophthalmopathy patients, who also had NOSPECS grade at least 4 and duration under 3 months. The V and J ends lost 7 bases and 3 bases respectively, with 16 bases between them. The CDR3 is made up of 15 amino acids. Germline CDR1 MNHNS, CDR2 SASEGT. This clonotype came up many times.

The genes are TRBV6-1 and TRBJ2-1, with D possibly matching TRBD1 (5 bases). The TCR sequence derives from a woman aged 40 to 50 with Graves' ophthalmopathy. The sequenced material came from blood. Here the CDR3 reads CASNRVRANYNEQFF. The CDR3 nucleotides read TGTGCCAGCAACCGGGTCAGGGCTAACTACAATGAGCAGTTCTTC.